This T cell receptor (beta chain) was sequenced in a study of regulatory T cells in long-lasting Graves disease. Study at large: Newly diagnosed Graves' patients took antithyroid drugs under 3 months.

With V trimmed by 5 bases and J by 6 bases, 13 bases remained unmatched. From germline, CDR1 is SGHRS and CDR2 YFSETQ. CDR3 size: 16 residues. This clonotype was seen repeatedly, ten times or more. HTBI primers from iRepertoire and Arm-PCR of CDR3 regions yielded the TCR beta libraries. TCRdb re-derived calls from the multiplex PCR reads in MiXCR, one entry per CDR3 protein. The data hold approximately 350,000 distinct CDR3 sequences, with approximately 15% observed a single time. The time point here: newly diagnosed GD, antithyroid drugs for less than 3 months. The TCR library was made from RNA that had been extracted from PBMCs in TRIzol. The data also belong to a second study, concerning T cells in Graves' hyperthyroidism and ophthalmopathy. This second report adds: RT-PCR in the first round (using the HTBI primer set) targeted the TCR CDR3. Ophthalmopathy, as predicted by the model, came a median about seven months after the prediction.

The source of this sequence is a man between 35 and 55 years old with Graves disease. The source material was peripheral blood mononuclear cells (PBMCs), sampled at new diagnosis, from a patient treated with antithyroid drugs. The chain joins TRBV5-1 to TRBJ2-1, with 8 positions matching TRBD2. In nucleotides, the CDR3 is TGCGCCAGCAGACCGGATCCGGGGGGGCAGGGCAATGAGCAGTTCTTC. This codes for CASRPDPGGQGNEQFF.